The next 15 T cell receptor beta chains were all read from a single sample in a study of beta chain features in type 1 diabetes. Broader study findings: Moderate yet significant TCRB CDR3 shortening was seen in Type 1 diabetes patients in all four CD4+ subsets.

Their target antigens are unknown. Expressed TCRB transcripts were sequenced because the entire RNA isolate underwent reverse transcription. Sequencing was performed with immunoSEQ multiplex PCR; in TCRdb, only in-frame clones are kept and a portion is missing. The table shows about 370,000 clones, with over 9% occurring only once. Sequencing was performed on central memory CD4+ T cells from blood. These receptors were taken from a man younger than 40 with type 1 diabetes.

J is TRBJ2-7 and V is TRBV5-1, with D maybe TRBD1 (6 bases). The V end lost 0 bases, the J end lost 2 bases, and 12 bases lay between the germline ends. In germline, CDR1 is SGHRS, CDR2 YFSETQ. This CDR3 spans 15 amino acids. Here the CDR3 DNA reads TGCGCCAGCAGCTTGGCCCCGGACAGTCCCTACGAGCAGTACTTC. Translated: CASSLAPDSPYEQYF.

This clone has more than one count but fewer than ten. The chain has TRBV28 and TRBJ1-2; D unclear. The CDR3 is 14 residues long. Germline assignment: CDR1 MDHEN and CDR2 SYDVKM. With 5 bases removed from V and 5 bases from J, the gap between germline ends came to 15 bases. CDR3: CASSIPSGWYGYTF. Written as DNA, the CDR3 is TGTGCCAGCAGTATCCCATCGGGGTGGTATGGCTACACCTTC.

V usage is TRBV6-5 and J usage is TRBJ1-1; unclear D gene. With 0 bases removed from V and 5 bases from J, the gap between germline ends came to 16 bases. CDR3 length: 16 residues. Looked up from germline, CDR1 is MNHEY and CDR2 is SVGAGI. CDR3 sequence reads: CASSYSTGIPGTEAFF. Written as DNA, the CDR3 is TGTGCCAGCAGTTACTCGACGGGTATTCCGGGTACTGAAGCTTTCTTT.

This clone has only a few counts. The chain couples TRBV6-1 to TRBJ2-1; D possibly matches TRBD1 or TRBD2 (5 bases each). The CDR3 has 13 residues. The germline V gene encodes CDR1 MNHNS and CDR2 SASEGT. The germline V and J ends were trimmed by 10 bases and 4 bases, with 14 bases remaining between them. CDR3 loop: CATLGRLYNEQFF. The CDR3 nucleotides read TGTGCCACCTTGGGACGGTTGTACAATGAGCAGTTCTTC.

The J gene is TRBJ2-7, the V gene TRBV19; 7 nucleotides align to TRBD2. CDR1 is LNHDA and CDR2 is SQIVND in the germline V gene (reference sequence). The CDR3 runs to 16 residues. With V trimmed by 3 bases and J by 3 bases, 11 bases remained unmatched. The CDR3 nucleotides are TGTGCCAGTAGTATTAGCTTCGGGGAGGGTGGCTACGAGCAGTACTTC. Translating it yields CASSISFGEGGYEQYF.

In its sample, this clone was seen a few times. The V and J genes are TRBV28 and TRBJ1-5, with D perhaps matching TRBD1 (5 bases). The germline CDR1 and CDR2 sequences are MDHEN and SYDVKM. V dropped 7 bases and J dropped 3 bases, with 16 bases sitting between them. CDR3 length equals 15 residues. The CDR3 spells CASNLGWGDNQPQHF. In DNA, the CDR3 is TGTGCCAGCAACCTAGGTTGGGGGGACAATCAGCCCCAGCATTTT. Combining the CDR3 with reference TRBV28 and TRBJ1-5 gives the whole variable domain DVKVTQSSRYLVKRTGEKVFLECVQDMDHENMFWYRQDPGLGLRLIYFSYDVKMKEKGDIPEGYSVSREKKERFSLILESASTNQTSMYLCASNLGWGDNQPQHFGDGTRLSIL.

This clone was observed at least ten times. The chain joins TRBV6-4 to TRBJ1-1, with D possibly TRBD1 on 6 matching bases. From germline, CDR1 is MRHNA and CDR2 SNTAGT. The CDR3 is 16 amino acids. V lost 5 bases, J lost 2 bases, and 18 bases lay in between. CDR3 DNA sequence: TGTGCCAGCAGTCAGCGATCCGGACAGACAAACACTGAAGCTTTCTTT. Residues: CASSQRSGQTNTEAFF.

This clone has a handful of counts. The chain is built from TRBV5-1 and TRBJ1-1; D unclear. The CDR3 has 14 residues. The germline V gene encodes CDR1 SGHRS and CDR2 YFSETQ. The V gene lost 4 bases and the J gene lost 5 bases, with 15 bases spanning the gap. The CDR3 bases are TGCGCCAGCAGCCCAACCGCGGAACAGACTGAAGCTTTCTTT. It specifies CASSPTAEQTEAFF.

The rearrangement joins TRBV7-3 to TRBJ1-1; tentative D call: TRBD1 (6 bases). V was shortened by 3 bases and J by 6 bases, with 14 bases between the two germline ends. The CDR3 is made up of 14 amino acids. Germline V gene data show CDR1 as SGHTA and CDR2 as FQGTGA. CDR3 coding DNA: TGTGCCAGCAGCTTGGTGGGACAAGGGGCTGAAGCTTTCTTT. Translation: CASSLVGQGAEAFF.

The J gene is TRBJ1-1, the V gene TRBV27, with unresolved D. CDR1 and CDR2 from the germline V gene are MNHEY and SMNVEV (reference sequence). V lost 5 bases, J lost 1 base, and 8 bases lay in between. This CDR3 comprises 13 residues. This chain's CDR3 is CASSLRENTEAFF. The CDR3 nucleotides read TGTGCCAGCAGTCTGCGGGAGAACACTGAAGCTTTCTTT.

In its sample, this clone was seen a few times. CDR3 nucleotide sequence: TGTGCCAGCAGGGATGGGGGGCGCAGAGATACGCAGTATTTT. This gives the protein CASRDGGRRDTQYF. The chain couples TRBV6-1 to TRBJ2-3; D is perhaps TRBD1 or TRBD2 (6 bases each). Germline lookup yields CDR1 MNHNS and CDR2 SASEGT. V was clipped by 6 bases and J by 5 bases, with 15 bases between them. CDR3 length: 14 residues.

The chain carries TRBV29-1 and TRBJ1-2, with a possible D match to TRBD1 (6 bases). The length of the CDR3 is 15 residues. Trimming took off 5 bases at V and 3 bases at J, with 19 bases between the two ends. Germline V lookup: CDR1 SQVTM, CDR2 ANQGSEA. CDR3 in amino acids: CSVHRTWGADYGYTF. The CDR3, as DNA: TGCAGCGTTCATCGGACCTGGGGGGCCGACTATGGCTACACCTTC.

The rearrangement links TRBV4-1 to TRBJ1-2, with 8 bases that match TRBD1. CDR1 and CDR2 from the germline V gene are MGHRA and YSYEKL. CDR3 length equals 15 residues. V lost 4 bases and J lost 4; bases outside the gene matches: 8. The CDR3 spells CASSPVDRAGYGYTF. The CDR3 bases are TGCGCCAGCAGCCCCGTGGACAGGGCAGGCTATGGCTACACCTTC.

As concerns this clone: A much larger clone differs by one base, so this may be a read error. The rearrangement links TRBV7-2 to TRBJ2-5, with no clear D. The J call may be wrong; the DNA end is better matched by TRBJ2-7. The CDR3 loop spans 12 amino acids. The V gene's germline CDR1 is SGHTA and CDR2 FQGNSA. CDR3 sequence: CASSWSSYEQYF. The DNA for the CDR3 is TGTGCCAGCAGCTGGAGCTCCTACGAGCAGTACTTC.

V gene TRBV27 combines with J gene TRBJ1-5; 7 bases fit TRBD1. V lost 3 bases and J lost 4; bases outside the gene matches: 6. Germline V lookup: CDR1 MNHEY, CDR2 SMNVEV (reference sequence). The CDR3 is made up of 15 amino acids. CDR3 coding DNA: TGTGCCAGCAGTTTCGACAGGGACCCGAATCAGCCCCAGCATTTT. It yields the protein CASSFDRDPNQPQHF.